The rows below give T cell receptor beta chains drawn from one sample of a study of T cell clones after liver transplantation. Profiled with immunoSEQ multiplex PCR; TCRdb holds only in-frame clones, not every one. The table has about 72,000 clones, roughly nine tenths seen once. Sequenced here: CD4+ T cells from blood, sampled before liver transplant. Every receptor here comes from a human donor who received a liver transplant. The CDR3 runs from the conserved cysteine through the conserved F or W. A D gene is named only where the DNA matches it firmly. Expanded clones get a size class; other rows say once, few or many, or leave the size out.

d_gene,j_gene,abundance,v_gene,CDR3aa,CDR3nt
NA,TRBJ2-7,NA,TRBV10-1,CASSQGLGYEQYF,TGCGCCAGCAGCCAGGGACTGGGCTACGAGCAGTACTTC
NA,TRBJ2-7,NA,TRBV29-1,CSVEKPPYEQYF,TGCAGCGTTGAAAAGCCTCCCTACGAGCAGTACTTC
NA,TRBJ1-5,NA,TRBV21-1,CARGAEGILQPQHF,TGTGCCAGAGGGGCGGAGGGGATCTTACAGCCCCAGCATTTT
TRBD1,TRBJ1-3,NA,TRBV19,CASSIEGAFGNTIYF,TGTGCCAGTAGTATCGAGGGGGCCTTTGGAAACACCATATATTTT
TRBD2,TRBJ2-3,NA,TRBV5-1,CASSLAFRAGGPTDTQYF,TGCGCCAGCAGCTTGGCCTTTAGAGCGGGAGGGCCCACAGATACGCAGTATTTT
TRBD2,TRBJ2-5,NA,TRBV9,CASSATGTKGTQYF,TGTGCCAGCAGCGCCACCGGGACTAAGGGGACCCAGTACTTC
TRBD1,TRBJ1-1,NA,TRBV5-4,CASSSTGDNTEAFF,TGTGCCAGCAGCTCAACAGGGGATAACACTGAAGCTTTCTTT
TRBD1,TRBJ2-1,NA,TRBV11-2,CASSLVGTGMINEQFF,TGTGCCAGCAGCTTAGTGGGGACAGGGATGATCAATGAGCAGTTCTTC
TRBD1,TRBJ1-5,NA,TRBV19,CASSNGDRPPNPQHF,TGTGCCAGTAGTAACGGGGACAGGCCCCCGAACCCCCAGCATTTT
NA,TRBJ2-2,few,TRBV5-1,CASSRRGTDNYANTGELFF,TGCGCCAGCAGCCGGCGGGGTACAGACAATTACGCGAACACCGGGGAGCTGTTTTTT
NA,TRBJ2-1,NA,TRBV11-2,CASSLASGNNEQFF,TGTGCCAGCAGCTTAGCATCGGGTAACAATGAGCAGTTCTTC
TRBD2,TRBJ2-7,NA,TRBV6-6,CASSLAGSSYEQYF,TGTGCCAGCAGCTTAGCGGGTAGCTCCTACGAGCAGTACTTC
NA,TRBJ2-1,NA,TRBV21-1,CASSTYPGFF,TGTGCCAGCAGCACCTACCCGGGGTTCTTC
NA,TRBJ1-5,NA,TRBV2,CASSAGQYSNQPQHF,TGTGCCAGCAGTGCGGGACAATATAGCAATCAGCCCCAGCATTTT
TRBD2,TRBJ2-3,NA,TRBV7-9,CASRGGGGNTQYF,TGTGCCAGCAGAGGCGGGGGTGGCAATACGCAGTATTTT
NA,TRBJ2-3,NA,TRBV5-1,CASSLIQGSTDTQYF,TGCGCCAGCAGCTTGATACAGGGAAGCACAGATACGCAGTATTTT
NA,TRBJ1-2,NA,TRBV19,CASVGVTNYGYTF,TGTGCCAGTGTGGGCGTGACTAACTATGGCTACACCTTC
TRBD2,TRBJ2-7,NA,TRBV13,CASSTRTSGRVGEQYF,TGTGCCAGCAGCACACGGACTAGCGGGAGGGTGGGAGAGCAGTACTTC
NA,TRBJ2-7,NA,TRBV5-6,CASSRGVHYEQYF,TGTGCCAGCAGCCGCGGGGTACACTACGAGCAGTACTTC
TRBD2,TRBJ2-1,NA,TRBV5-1,CASSFESGTSGQFF,TGCGCCAGCAGCTTTGAATCCGGGACTAGCGGGCAGTTCTTC
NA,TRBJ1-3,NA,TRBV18,CASSPGTSGSTIYF,TGTGCCAGCTCCCCCGGGACGTCTGGAAGCACCATATATTTT
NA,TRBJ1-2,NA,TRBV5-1,CASTRTVSQANYGYTF,TGCGCCAGCACCCGGACAGTCTCACAAGCTAACTATGGCTACACCTTC